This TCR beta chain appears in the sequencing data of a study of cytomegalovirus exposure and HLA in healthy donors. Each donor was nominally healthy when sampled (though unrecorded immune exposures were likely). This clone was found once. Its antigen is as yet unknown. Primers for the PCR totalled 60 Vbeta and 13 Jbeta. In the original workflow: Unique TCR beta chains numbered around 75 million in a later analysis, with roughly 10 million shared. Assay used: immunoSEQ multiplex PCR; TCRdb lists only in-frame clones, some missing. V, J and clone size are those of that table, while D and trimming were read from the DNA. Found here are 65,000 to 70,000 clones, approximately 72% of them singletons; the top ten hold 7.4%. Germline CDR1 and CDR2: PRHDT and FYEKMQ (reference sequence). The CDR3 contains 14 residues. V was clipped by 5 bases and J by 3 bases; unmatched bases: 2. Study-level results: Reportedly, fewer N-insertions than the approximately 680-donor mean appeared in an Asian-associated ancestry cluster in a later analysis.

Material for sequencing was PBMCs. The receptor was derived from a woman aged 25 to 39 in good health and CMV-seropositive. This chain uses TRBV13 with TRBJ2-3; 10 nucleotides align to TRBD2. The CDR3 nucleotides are TGTGCCAGCAGCGTTAGCGGGAGGACAGATACGCAGTATTTT. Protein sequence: CASSVSGRTDTQYF.